This TCR beta chain derives from a study of identifying expanded T cells in peripheral blood. Whole-study results and caveats: Two-week clone count variance significantly increased as total template count grew. Differentially abundant clones: 1 to 1.5 between replicates, 15 to 17 at about 13 days, 18 to 20 at four.

The method was immunoSEQ multiplex PCR; TCRdb's version includes in-frame clones alone and lacks a portion of them. This sample has approximately 100,000 clones; roughly 86% occur once, and the top ten carry around 3.8%. During the collection period, no donor immune events like infections were recorded. This clone has a single count. Antigen unknown. From germline, CDR1 is SGHAT and CDR2 FQNNGV. The CDR3 contains 15 residues. Losses at the gene ends were 2 bases for V and 3 bases for J; bases not matched to a gene: 4. Specimen: blood. The J gene is TRBJ1-1, the V gene TRBV11-2, with TRBD1 identical over 9 bases. The receptor was isolated from a person aged 18 to 70 in good health. The CDR3 region has the DNA TGTGCCAGCAGCTTATTGACAGGGGGTTACACTGAAGCTTTCTTT. Protein product: CASSLLTGGYTEAFF.